This TCR beta chain was found in a study of T cells in Graves' hyperthyroidism and ophthalmopathy. Regarding the study as a whole: Model predictions of ophthalmopathy came a median about six months before onset. Clonotypes that were expanded in thyroid above 0.001 mostly appeared in blood too.

Graves' hyperthyroidism was deemed stable absent ophthalmopathy progression within 18 months. Together with thyroid ultrasound, orbital computed tomography, serum thyroxine and TRAb, clinical symptoms were used for diagnoses. The source material, RNA transcripts, was used to amplify TCR beta CDR3 regions. During a first-round RT-PCR of the TCR CDR3, the HTBI primer set was used. TCRdb reanalysed the multiplex PCR reads using MiXCR and keeps one entry per CDR3 protein. The data contain about 96,000 distinct CDR3 sequences, roughly 56% of them singletons. A note on this clonotype: Its specificity is not known.

The CDR3 covers 14 residues. Trimming cost V 1 base and J 4 bases; bases outside gene matches: 3. The germline V gene has CDR1 SGDLS and CDR2 YYNGEE. This TCR came from a woman between 35 and 50 years old with Graves' hyperthyroidism. Sequences were obtained from blood. The chain is built from TRBV9 and TRBJ1-2, with 8 bases identical to TRBD1. The CDR3 protein is CASSVMGQAYGYTF. The CDR3 region has the DNA TGTGCCAGCAGCGTAATGGGACAGGCCTATGGCTACACCTTC.